One and the same sample provided the 18 T cell receptor beta chains below, sequenced in a study of T cells in Graves' hyperthyroidism and ophthalmopathy. RNA transcripts gave rise to amplified TCR beta CDR3 regions. Using the HTBI primer set, a first-round RT-PCR was run on the TCR CDR3. From the multiplex PCR reads, TCRdb called clonotypes with MiXCR, one entry per CDR3 protein. The table includes 530,000 or so distinct CDR3 sequences, more than 45% detected once. The sample was peripheral blood or thyroid tissue (not recorded which). These receptors came from a woman between 18 and 29 years old with Graves' hyperthyroidism.

The rearrangement links TRBV7-2 to TRBJ2-5, with 9 nucleotides matching TRBD2. Germline CDR1 is SGHTA and CDR2 is FQGNSA. Unmatched junction bases numbered 17, after V lost 1 base and J lost 5 bases. This CDR3 contains 19 residues. The CDR3 DNA is TGTGCCAGCAGCTTAGATCACGCTAGCGGGATAGCCTATAGTGAGACCCAGTACTTC. Its protein product is CASSLDHASGIAYSETQYF.

This clonotype was seen many times. The genes are TRBV5-6 and TRBJ2-7; 7 nucleotides match TRBD1. CDR1 and CDR2 (germline): SGHDT, YYEEEE. The CDR3 spans 12 residues. After removal of 7 bases from V and 1 base from J, the junction contained 2 bases not matched to a gene. The CDR3 DNA reads TGTGCCAGCGGGGGACAGTCCTACGAGCAGTACTTC. Its protein product is CASGGQSYEQYF.

The gene calls are TRBV2 and TRBJ1-2; no firm D call. V lost 5 bases and J 4 bases, leaving 23 bases between the germline ends. Per the germline V gene, CDR1 is SNHLY and CDR2 is FYNNEI. The CDR3 extends over 17 amino acids. The chain's CDR3 is CASSTWTEEGLSYGYTF. In DNA form, the CDR3 reads TGTGCCAGCAGTACCTGGACGGAGGAAGGTTTGAGCTATGGCTACACCTTC.

This clonotype was recorded many times. The rearrangement links TRBV5-8 to TRBJ2-7; 8 nucleotides line up with TRBD2. V trimming: 1 base; J trimming: 3 bases; junction bases outside the gene matches: 6. The germline CDR1 and CDR2 sequences are SGHTS and YDEGEE. CDR3 size: 15 residues. CDR3 in amino acids: CASSLSGGDLYEQYF. CDR3 DNA sequence: TGTGCCAGCAGCTTGTCGGGAGGGGATCTCTACGAGCAGTACTTC.

The chain has TRBV12-3 or TRBV12-4 and TRBJ2-3; D uncertain. V was shortened by 3 bases and J by 4 bases, with 8 bases between the two germline ends. CDR3 length: 13 residues. CDR3 sequence reads: CASSFAPPDTQYF. CDR3 in DNA: TGTGCCAGCAGTTTCGCCCCCCCAGATACGCAGTATTTT.

The rearrangement links TRBV29-1 to TRBJ2-3, with no clear D. The CDR3 has 11 residues. Germline-derived CDR1 and CDR2 are SQVTM and ANQGSEA. Deletions cut 7 bases from V and 4 bases from J, with 9 bases between. The CDR3 sequence is CSAVWADTQYF. CDR3 bases: TGCAGCGCTGTGTGGGCAGATACGCAGTATTTT.

This clonotype appeared many times. V and J are TRBV6-5 and TRBJ1-2, with D possibly TRBD1 on 5 matching bases. The CDR3 sequence is 16 residues long. CDR1 and CDR2 (germline): MNHEY, SVGAGI. Between the trimmed V and J ends, which lost 5 bases and 2 bases, there was a span of 18 bases. CDR3 nucleotides: TGTGCCAGCAGTGAATCGTGGGGGGAGATAAACTATGGCTACACCTTC. It is translated as CASSESWGEINYGYTF.

This clonotype showed up just a few times. This chain uses TRBV7-2 with TRBJ2-7, with 7 bases aligning to TRBD2. V gave up 2 bases and J gave up 4 bases; unmatched junction bases: 8. CDR3 length: 15 amino acids. Germline values: CDR1 SGHTA, CDR2 FQGNSA. CDR3 coding DNA: TGTGCCAGCAGCTTATGGGGGGGAATGGGTTACGAGCAGTACTTC. The encoded protein is CASSLWGGMGYEQYF. Complete variable domain (other parts from reference TRBV7-2 and TRBJ2-7): GAGVSQSPSNKVTEKGKDVELRCDPISGHTALYWYRQSLGQGLEFLIYFQGNSAPDKSGLPSDRFSAERTGGSVSTLTIQRTQQEDSAVYLCASSLWGGMGYEQYFGPGTRLTVT.

Many counts were recorded for this clonotype. This clone may be a read error of a much larger clone one base away. The rearrangement joins TRBV5-6 to TRBJ1-6; possible D gene TRBD1, 6 bases. V lost 5 bases, J lost 7 bases, and 13 bases lay in between. The CDR3 extends over 14 amino acids. Germline V CDR1 and CDR2: SGHDT, YYEEEE. The CDR3 sequence: CASSSGTINSPLHF. The CDR3 coding sequence is TGTGCCAGCAGTTCCGGGACAATAAATTCACCCCTCCACTTT.

This clonotype came up many times. This rearrangement joins TRBV29-1 to TRBJ2-7; tentatively, D is TRBD2 (5 bases). Germline CDR1 SQVTM, CDR2 ANQGSEA. V was shortened by 8 bases and J by 0 bases, with 17 bases between the two germline ends. This CDR3 has 14 residues. The DNA of the CDR3 is TGCAGCAGTGAAGAGGGCGGCAGCTCCTACGAGCAGTACTTC. Its protein is CSSEEGGSSYEQYF.

Details on this clonotype: The junction differs from germline at one of its ends, possibly a read error. The J gene is TRBJ2-7, the V gene TRBV7-3; TRBD2 matches at 16 bases. CDR3 size: 18 residues. Germline lookup yields CDR1 SGHTA and CDR2 FQGTGA. The CDR3 region has the DNA TGCGCCAGCAGCAAGGGACTAGCGGGAGGGCCTCGAAATTACGAGCAGTACTTC. This codes for CASSKGLAGGPRNYEQYF.

This clonotype was counted at least ten times. This chain joins TRBV10-3 and TRBJ2-7; tentatively, D is TRBD1 or TRBD2 (5 bases each). This CDR3 has 14 residues. V was shortened by 7 bases and J by 4 bases, with 17 bases between the two germline ends. Germline-derived CDR1 and CDR2 are ENHRY and SYGVKD. Here the CDR3 reads CAITDRDVSYEQYF. The CDR3 DNA reads as TGTGCCATCACAGACCGGGACGTCTCTTACGAGCAGTACTTC.

Ten or more counts support this clonotype. This chain joins TRBV6-2 or TRBV6-3 and TRBJ1-3; D not certain. Germline-derived CDR1 and CDR2 are MNHEY and SVGEGT. Trimming removed 6 bases from V and 0 bases from J, with 9 bases in between. The CDR3 totals 14 residues. The CDR3 coding sequence is TGTGCCAGCAGGTCTCCCAGCTCTGGAAACACCATATATTTT. Protein product: CASRSPSSGNTIYF.

V gene TRBV5-4 combines with J gene TRBJ1-6; D gene uncertain. The CDR3 is 15 residues long. Per germline, CDR1 SGHNT and CDR2 YYREEE (reference sequence). V shed 4 bases and J shed 9 bases, with 17 bases lying between them. The CDR3 DNA reads as TGTGCCAGCAGCACAGAGACGGGGAGCGGTTCACCCCTCCACTTT. It translates to CASSTETGSGSPLHF.

The CDR3 is CASSLAPTGGETQYF. In DNA form, the CDR3 reads TGCGCCAGCAGCTTGGCTCCGACAGGGGGAGAGACCCAGTACTTC. The rearrangement uses TRBV5-1 and TRBJ2-5, with 9 nucleotides matching TRBD1. This CDR3 is 15 amino acids long. The V gene's germline CDR1 is SGHRS and CDR2 YFSETQ. The V and J ends lost 0 bases and 4 bases, in that order; junction bases with no gene match: 4. Variable domain in full (rest from reference TRBV5-1 and TRBJ2-5): KAGVTQTPRYLIKTRGQQVTLSCSPISGHRSVSWYQQTPGQGLQFLFEYFSETQRNKGNFPGRFSGRQFSNSRSEMNVSTLELGDSALYLCASSLAPTGGETQYFGPGTRLLVL.

The rearrangement joins TRBV15 to TRBJ2-7, with a possible D match to TRBD1 (5 bases). Per germline, CDR1 LNHNV and CDR2 YYDKDF (reference sequence). Trimming pared 1 base from V and 7 bases from J, leaving 20 bases between. The CDR3 is made up of 16 amino acids. Written as DNA, the CDR3 is TGTGCCACCAGCAGAGGCCGAGAGACAGCCGCGGATGAGCAGTACTTC. It codes for CATSRGRETAADEQYF.

This clonotype was picked up a small number of times. One end of the junction is discordant with germline, which a read error may explain. The V and J genes are TRBV20-1 and TRBJ2-3, with D perhaps matching TRBD1 (5 bases). CDR1 and CDR2 (germline): DFQATT, SNEGSKA (reference sequence). This CDR3 comprises 15 residues. CDR3 nucleotide sequence: TGCAGTGCTCGAGATCTGGCAGGGCTAACAGATACGCAGTATTTT. This gives the protein CSARDLAGLTDTQYF.

The J gene is TRBJ2-7, the V gene TRBV7-9; 9 bases are a match to TRBD2. Germline V gene lookup returns CDR1 SEHNR and CDR2 FQNEAQ (reference sequence). The CDR3 has 16 amino acids. V lost 5 bases, J lost 6 bases, and 14 bases stayed unmatched. This CDR3 is CASSQAAGGRKGEQYF. CDR3 in DNA: TGTGCCAGCAGCCAAGCAGCGGGGGGCCGAAAGGGCGAGCAGTACTTC.